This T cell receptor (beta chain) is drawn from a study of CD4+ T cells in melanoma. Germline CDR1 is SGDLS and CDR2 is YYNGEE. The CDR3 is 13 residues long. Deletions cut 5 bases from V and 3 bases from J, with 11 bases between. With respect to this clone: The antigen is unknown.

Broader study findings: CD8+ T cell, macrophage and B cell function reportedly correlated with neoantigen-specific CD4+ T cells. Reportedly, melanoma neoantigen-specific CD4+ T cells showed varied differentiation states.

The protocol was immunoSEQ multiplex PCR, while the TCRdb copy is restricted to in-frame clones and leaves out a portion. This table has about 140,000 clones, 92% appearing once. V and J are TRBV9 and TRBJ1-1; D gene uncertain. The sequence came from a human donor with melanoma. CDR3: CASSTDTDTEAFF. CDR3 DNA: TGTGCCAGCAGTACCGACACAGACACTGAAGCTTTCTTT.